This T cell receptor (beta chain) comes out of a study of cytotoxic CD8 clonotypes in ibrutinib-treated CLL. The wider study: Response samples were obtained once patients had received a median about 11 months of treatment, range 6 to 36. On average, each sample had approximately 260,000 productive templates and almost 95,000 productive rearrangements. Notes on the study in general: Increased clonality at ibrutinib response gave way to a return toward baseline at progression.

This clone was seen more than once but under ten times. The antigen remains unidentified. From germline, CDR1 is GTSNPN and CDR2 SVGIG (reference sequence). Trimming left V 2 bases short and J 3 bases short, with 5 bases between. The CDR3 covers 12 residues. The table came from immunoSEQ multiplex PCR; TCRdb's copy has only in-frame clones and leaves some out. The repertoire has over 45,000 clones, nearly 55% of them found once; the top ten carry 20% to 30%. The source was PBMCs, collected at disease progression, from a patient treated with ibrutinib. V usage is TRBV30 and J usage is TRBJ1-3, with D uncertain. The receptor comes from a human donor with chronic lymphocytic leukemia. This CDR3 is CAWSNIGNTIYF. Written as DNA, the CDR3 is TGTGCCTGGAGTAATATTGGAAACACCATATATTTT. Complete variable domain (other parts from reference TRBV30 and TRBJ1-3): SQTIHQWPATLVQPVGSPLSLECTVEGTSNPNLYWYRQAAGRGLQLLFYSVGIGQISSEVPQNLSASRPQDRQFILSSKKLLLSDSGFYLCAWSNIGNTIYFGEGSWLTVV.